These T cell receptor beta chains were read from a single sample in a study of CD4+ T cells in melanoma. Generated by immunoSEQ multiplex PCR, the TCRdb table keeps only in-frame clones and is missing some. The repertoire consists of some 47,000 clones, with about 88% occurring once and the leading ten covering over 9.5%. The sample taken for sequencing was peripheral blood. The receptor source for this set is a human donor with melanoma. The CDR3 runs from the conserved cysteine through the conserved F or W. The D gene is left open where the match is weak. Clone size is stated in some rows and not others, as once, few, many or a class when expanded.

>TRBJ2-1|TRBV9|NA|NA
CASSVEGGVSSYNEQFF
TGTGCCAGCAGCGTAGAGGGCGGGGTGAGCTCCTACAATGAGCAGTTCTTC
>TRBJ2-7|TRBV10-3|NA|TRBD1
CAITLTGDAHEQYF
TGTGCCATCACCTTGACAGGGGACGCGCACGAGCAGTACTTC
>TRBJ2-7|TRBV28|NA|TRBD1
CASSLGEPGQAFHEQYF
TGTGCCAGCAGTTTGGGGGAGCCGGGACAGGCGTTCCACGAGCAGTACTTC
>TRBJ2-7|TRBV7-8|NA|TRBD1
CASSLADRALSYEQYF
TGTGCCAGCAGCTTGGCCGACAGGGCCCTATCCTACGAGCAGTACTTC
>TRBJ1-4|TRBV18|NA|NA
CASSPPSGDGEKLFF
TGTGCCAGCTCACCACCGTCAGGGGATGGGGAAAAACTGTTTTTT
>TRBJ2-2|TRBV2|NA|TRBD2
CASSVSVGGAGELFF
TGTGCCAGCAGTGTCAGTGTGGGAGGGGCCGGGGAGCTGTTTTTT
>TRBJ2-6|TRBV7-6|NA|NA
CASSLERQTGANVLTF
TGTGCCAGCAGCTTAGAGAGACAGACTGGGGCCAACGTCCTGACTTTC
>TRBJ2-7|TRBV7-9|NA|TRBD1
CASSPGTGVLGQYF
TGTGCCAGCAGTCCCGGGACAGGGGTTCTAGGGCAGTACTTC
>TRBJ1-2|TRBV5-4|once|TRBD1
CASSLEAGGLRANYGYTF
TGTGCCAGCAGCTTGGAGGCAGGGGGATTAAGAGCTAACTATGGCTACACCTTC
>TRBJ2-3|TRBV11-2|NA|NA
CASSYLPTASTDTQYF
TGTGCCAGCAGCTATCTTCCAACAGCTAGCACAGATACGCAGTATTTT
>TRBJ2-3|TRBV11-2|NA|NA
CASTKRRGFTDTQYF
TGTGCCAGCACCAAACGACGAGGGTTCACAGATACGCAGTATTTT
>TRBJ2-7|TRBV5-6|NA|TRBD1
CASSFMTGGIDEQYF
TGTGCCAGCAGCTTCATGACAGGGGGAATCGACGAGCAGTACTTC
>TRBJ2-5|TRBV15|few|NA
CATSRGQSETQYF
TGTGCCACCAGCAGAGGGCAGTCCGAGACCCAGTACTTC
>TRBJ1-1|TRBV29-1|NA|TRBD1
CSVEGTGSGTEAFF
TGCAGCGTTGAAGGGACAGGTTCGGGCACTGAAGCTTTCTTT
>TRBJ2-1|TRBV7-3|NA|NA
CASSLDSGSLYNEQFF
TGTGCCAGCAGCTTAGATTCTGGGTCCCTTTACAATGAGCAGTTCTTC
>TRBJ2-5|TRBV7-9|NA|NA
CASSLAGEGGERETQYF
TGTGCCAGCAGCTTAGCGGGAGAGGGGGGGGAGAGAGAGACCCAGTACTTC
>TRBJ1-2|TRBV28|NA|NA
CASSTPGAGYGYTF
TGTGCCAGCTCTACCCCCGGGGCCGGCTATGGCTACACCTTC
>TRBJ2-7|TRBV7-9|NA|TRBD2
CASSLTASGSPGEQYF
TGTGCCAGCAGCTTAACGGCTAGCGGGTCTCCAGGCGAGCAGTACTTC
>TRBJ2-3|TRBV6-5|NA|TRBD2
CASSYSRGGTNTQYF
TGTGCCAGCAGTTACTCGCGGGGGGGGACGAATACGCAGTATTTT
>TRBJ2-7|TRBV5-1|NA|NA
CASSLDGGVSYEQYF
TGCGCCAGCAGCTTGGATGGAGGGGTATCCTACGAGCAGTACTTC
>TRBJ1-1|TRBV5-5|NA|NA
CASSLTVLMNTEAFF
TGTGCCAGCAGCTTGACTGTACTTATGAACACTGAAGCTTTCTTT
>TRBJ2-5|TRBV5-8|once|TRBD1
CASSYHRGASQETQYF
TGTGCCAGCAGCTACCACAGGGGGGCCTCCCAAGAGACCCAGTACTTC
>TRBJ1-5|TRBV19|NA|TRBD1
CASLSQGEYQPQHF
TGTGCCAGCTTATCCCAGGGGGAATATCAGCCCCAGCATTTT
>TRBJ2-5|TRBV25-1|NA|TRBD1
CASSALGTGPETQYF
TGTGCCAGCAGTGCCCTGGGGACAGGGCCGGAGACCCAGTACTTC
>TRBJ2-5|TRBV4-1|NA|TRBD1
CASSPSWTGQETQYF
TGCGCCAGCAGCCCCTCCTGGACAGGGCAAGAGACCCAGTACTTC
>TRBJ2-7|TRBV9|NA|NA
CASSGGAYEQYF
TGTGCCAGCAGCGGAGGCGCATACGAGCAGTACTTC
>TRBJ1-4|TRBV19|NA|NA
CASRNQGFYEKLFF
TGTGCCAGTAGAAACCAGGGGTTTTACGAAAAACTGTTTTTT
>TRBJ1-2|TRBV9|NA|NA
CASSVGRGAEGYTF
TGTGCCAGCAGCGTAGGCCGGGGGGCGGAAGGCTACACCTTC
>TRBJ2-3|TRBV14|NA|NA
CASSQDPVTDTQYF
TGTGCCAGCAGCCAAGATCCGGTAACAGATACGCAGTATTTT
>TRBJ2-5|TRBV28|few|NA
CASSLEETQYF
TGTGCCAGCAGTTTGGAAGAGACCCAGTACTTC
>TRBJ2-1|TRBV9|NA|NA
CASSVGGPPVVEQFF
TGTGCCAGCAGCGTAGGAGGGCCGCCTGTGGTTGAGCAGTTCTTC
>TRBJ1-2|TRBV7-9|NA|NA
CGSTREGPNYGYTF
TGTGGGTCAACTAGGGAGGGTCCTAACTATGGCTACACCTTC
>TRBJ1-2|TRBV10-3|NA|NA
CAISESGDVGSRYGYTF
TGTGCCATCAGTGAGTCGGGAGACGTGGGCAGTCGCTATGGCTACACCTTC
>TRBJ2-1|TRBV27|NA|NA
CASSLDSYNEQFF
TGTGCCAGCAGTTTAGACTCCTACAATGAGCAGTTCTTC
>TRBJ2-1|TRBV29-1|NA|NA
CSAFGGYNEQFF
TGCAGCGCATTTGGCGGCTACAATGAGCAGTTCTTC
>TRBJ2-2|TRBV5-1|once|TRBD2
CASSLEAGGLTTGELFF
TGCGCCAGCAGCTTGGAGGCGGGGGGGCTGACGACCGGGGAGCTGTTTTTT
>TRBJ1-1|TRBV6-4|NA|TRBD1
CASSNRGGDTEAFF
TGTGCCAGCAGCAACAGGGGCGGGGACACTGAAGCTTTCTTT
>TRBJ2-1|TRBV11-3|NA|NA
CASSHGGNNEQFF
TGTGCCAGCAGCCACGGAGGAAACAATGAGCAGTTCTTC
>TRBJ2-3|TRBV7-2|once|NA
CASSLEGSRFTDTQYF
TGTGCCAGCAGCTTAGAGGGCTCGAGGTTCACAGATACGCAGTATTTT
>TRBJ2-7|TRBV28|NA|NA
CASIRQASSYEQYF
TGTGCCAGCATCCGGCAGGCAAGCTCCTACGAGCAGTACTTC